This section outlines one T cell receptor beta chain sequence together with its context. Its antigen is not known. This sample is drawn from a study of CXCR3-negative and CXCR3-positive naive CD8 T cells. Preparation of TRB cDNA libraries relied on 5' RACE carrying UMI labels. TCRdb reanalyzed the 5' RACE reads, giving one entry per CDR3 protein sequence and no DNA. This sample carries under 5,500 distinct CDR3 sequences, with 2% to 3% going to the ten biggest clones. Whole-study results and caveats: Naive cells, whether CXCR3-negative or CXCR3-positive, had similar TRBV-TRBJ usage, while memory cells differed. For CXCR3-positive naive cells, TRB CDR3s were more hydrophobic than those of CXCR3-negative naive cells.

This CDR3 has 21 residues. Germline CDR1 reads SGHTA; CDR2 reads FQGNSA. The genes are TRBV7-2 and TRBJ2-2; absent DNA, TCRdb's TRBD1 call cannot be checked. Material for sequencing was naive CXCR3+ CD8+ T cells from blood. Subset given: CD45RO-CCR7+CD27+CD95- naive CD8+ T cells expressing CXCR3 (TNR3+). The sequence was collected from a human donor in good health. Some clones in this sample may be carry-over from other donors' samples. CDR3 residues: CASTLDALLGVTITNTGELFF.